This T cell receptor beta chain was identified during a study of PD-L1 blockade in urothelial cancer. As for the study in general: Blood analyses occurred 3 weeks (second dose) and 6 weeks post treatment start.

Germline V gene lookup returns CDR1 SGHRS and CDR2 YFSETQ. V lost 0 bases, J lost 0 bases, and 3 bases stayed unmatched. This CDR3 comprises 15 residues. Sequencing used immunoSEQ multiplex PCR; TCRdb keeps in-frame clones, though not all of them. The repertoire includes over 65,000 clones, approximately 80% of them detected once, and approximately 4.7% sits in the top ten. The chain recombines TRBV5-1 with TRBJ2-7, with 7 bases identical to TRBD2. The receptor was derived from a man in his 70s with urothelial cancer. Source: PBMCs, taken around atezolizumab (anti-PD-L1) treatment. CDR3 residues: CASSLGGSTSYEQYF. The CDR3 bases are TGCGCCAGCAGCTTGGGCGGGAGCACCTCCTACGAGCAGTACTTC.